Presented here are 10 T cell receptor beta chains from one specimen sequenced in a study of human T cells and chemical hapten exposure. TCRdb reanalysed the RACE reads using MiXCR and keeps one entry per CDR3 protein. This table has roughly 71,000 distinct CDR3 sequences, over 8.5% appearing once. As to time point: patch test 3, about 24 weeks after DPC sensitization. The treatment here: therapeutic diphenylcyclopropenone sensitization with weekly scalp DPC. Material: whole blood, obtained in connection with sensitization to the hapten diphenylcyclopropenone (DPC). These TCRs come from a woman aged 50 to 60 with alopecia areata. Some clones in this sample may be carry-over from other donors' samples.

This clonotype was recorded a few times. The CDR3 is CASSQTIRLAVFTDTQYF. The CDR3 coding sequence is TGTGCCAGCAGCCAGACAATCCGACTAGCCGTATTCACAGATACGCAGTATTTT. This rearrangement joins TRBV11-2 to TRBJ2-3; TRBD2 aligns across 7 bases. Per the germline V gene, CDR1 is SGHAT and CDR2 is FQNNGV. There are 18 residues in the CDR3. J was trimmed by 2 bases and V by 5 bases; bases with no gene match: 16.

The table lists this clonotype with many counts. J is TRBJ2-2 and V is TRBV10-1; 9 positions agree with TRBD1. After removal of 8 bases from V and 6 bases from J, the junction contained 7 bases not matched to a gene. Germline-derived CDR1 and CDR2 are WNHNN and SYGVQD (reference sequence). The CDR3 extends over 14 amino acids. As DNA, the CDR3 is TGCGCCAGCCGGGACAGGGCATCTGCCGGGGAGCTGTTTTTT. It translates to CASRDRASAGELFF.

This chain's CDR3 is CASNHPGYTQYF. DNA for the CDR3: TGTGCCAGCAACCACCCCGGATATACGCAGTATTTT. This chain connects TRBV7-2 to TRBJ2-3; no clear D. The CDR3 consists of 12 residues. V lost 7 bases and J lost 7, with 12 bases in between. Germline-derived CDR1 and CDR2 are SGHTA and FQGNSA. Using reference TRBV7-2 and TRBJ2-3 for the parts outside the CDR3, the full variable domain is GAGVSQSPSNKVTEKGKDVELRCDPISGHTALYWYRQSLGQGLEFLIYFQGNSAPDKSGLPSDRFSAERTGGSVSTLTIQRTQQEDSAVYLCASNHPGYTQYFGPGTRLTVL.

CDR3 DNA sequence: TGTGCCAGCAGACCTCAGGCCACGGTGGAGACCCAGTACTTC. Translating it yields CASRPQATVETQYF. The chain combines TRBV12-3 or TRBV12-4 with TRBJ2-5; D not resolved. V was clipped by 6 bases and J by 5 bases, with 16 bases between them. CDR3 length equals 14 residues.

This clonotype was counted many times. The chain links TRBV6-2 or TRBV6-3 to TRBJ2-1; D is unclear. Trimming stripped 2 bases from V and 9 bases from J, with 8 bases between. CDR1 and CDR2 (germline): MNHEY, SVGEGT. CDR3 length equals 12 residues. CDR3 nucleotide sequence: TGTGCCAGCAGTTACACAGCAGTTGAGCAGTTCTTC. Protein sequence: CASSYTAVEQFF.

Ten or more counts support this clonotype. The chain combines TRBV25-1 with TRBJ1-5, with 7 nucleotides matching TRBD1. CDR1 and CDR2 from the germline V gene are MGHDK and SYGVNS. The CDR3 runs to 14 residues. Trimming at V came to 4 bases and at J to 4 bases, leaving 4 bases not matched to a gene. The CDR3, as DNA: TGTGCCAGCAGTGGAAGGGACAGAAATCAGCCCCAGCATTTT. As protein: CASSGRDRNQPQHF.

This clonotype showed up many times. The chain has TRBV28 and TRBJ2-6; D unclear. The CDR3 runs 13 residues. Germline V CDR1 and CDR2: MDHEN, SYDVKM. The ends were cut back, 11 bases at V and 3 bases at J, with 11 bases in the middle. The CDR3 DNA sequence: TGTGCCTCGTGGGCTCTTGGGGCCAACGTCCTGACTTTC. Protein product: CASWALGANVLTF.

This clonotype was seen a handful of times. CDR3 coding DNA: TGTGCCAGCAGCTTAAGGGGCGGCATGAACACTGAAGCTTTCTTT. Encoded protein: CASSLRGGMNTEAFF. The gene calls are TRBV11-3 and TRBJ1-1; D perhaps matches TRBD1 (5 bases). The CDR3 has 15 residues. The germline V and J ends were trimmed by 2 bases and 0 bases, with 10 bases remaining between them. Germline CDR1 reads SGHNT; CDR2 reads YENEEA. Variable domain in full (rest from reference TRBV11-3 and TRBJ1-1): EAGVVQSPRYKIIEKKQPVAFWCNPISGHNTLYWYLQNLGQGPELLIRYENEEAVDDSQLPKDRFSAERLKGVDSTLKIQPAELGDSAVYLCASSLRGGMNTEAFFGQGTRLTVV.

Ten or more counts support this clonotype. The chain uses TRBV24-1 and TRBJ1-2; TRBD1 agrees at 9 bases. This CDR3 contains 13 residues. The trim removed 3 bases at V and 8 bases at J, leaving 3 bases unmatched. Germline-derived CDR1 and CDR2 are KGHDR and SFDVKD. The CDR3 reads CATSDRGQGGYTF. In nucleotides, the CDR3 is TGTGCCACCAGTGATCGGGGACAGGGAGGCTACACCTTC.

This clonotype was found many times. The chain is built from TRBV10-3 and TRBJ2-1; 10 bases match TRBD2. Per the germline V gene, CDR1 is ENHRY and CDR2 is SYGVKD. Trimming removed 8 bases from V and 6 bases from J; junction bases left unmatched: 10. This CDR3 is 15 amino acids long. This CDR3 reads CAISSGRGSGNEQFF. The CDR3 DNA follows: TGTGCCATCTCTAGCGGGAGAGGGTCGGGCAATGAGCAGTTCTTC.